This TCR beta chain was documented in a study of cytomegalovirus exposure and HLA in healthy donors. This clone was seen only once. CDR3 length: 13 amino acids. CDR1 is SNHLY and CDR2 is FYNNEI in the germline V gene. After removal of 8 bases from V and 5 bases from J, the junction contained 7 bases not matched to a gene. Primers for the PCR totalled 60 Vbeta and 13 Jbeta. Some clones are missing from TCRdb's copy, which holds only in-frame ones; the method was immunoSEQ multiplex PCR. In the table there are under 200,000 clones, over 65% of which are singletons. The rearrangement links TRBV2 to TRBJ1-2; 8 bases map to TRBD1. Sequencing was done on a sample of PBMCs. The receptor's source is a woman aged 40 to 49 in good health and CMV-seronegative. CDR3 sequence (DNA): TGTGCCAGCCACGAGTACAGGGGGTATGGCTACACCTTC. Its translation: CASHEYRGYGYTF.